The present TCR beta chain was sequenced within a study of breast tumors, draining lymph nodes, adjacent tissues. Findings of the study overall: Tumors had less TCR diversity than lymph nodes, more than nontumor tissue.

The lymph nodes were axillary draining lymph nodes from breast cancer patients. Germline values: CDR1 MNHNY, CDR2 SVGAGI (reference sequence). J gave up 8 bases and V 2 bases, and 20 bases lay outside the gene matches. The CDR3 has 18 residues. Each CDR3 protein gets one entry after TCRdb re-called the multiplex PCR reads with MiXCR. The sample contains under 150,000 distinct CDR3 sequences, 20% of which appear only once. In this sample, this clonotype turned up many times. Its antigen is not identified. V and J are TRBV6-6 and TRBJ2-7; TRBD2 matches at 8 bases. This receptor was identified in a female donor with breast cancer. Some clones in this sample may be carry-over from other donors' samples. Sequencing input: axillary lymph node tissue. In DNA form, the CDR3 reads TGTGCCAGCAGTTACCCCCTTGGAGTAGCGGGAAGGGGAAGTCAGCAGTACTTC. Translated: CASSYPLGVAGRGSQQYF.